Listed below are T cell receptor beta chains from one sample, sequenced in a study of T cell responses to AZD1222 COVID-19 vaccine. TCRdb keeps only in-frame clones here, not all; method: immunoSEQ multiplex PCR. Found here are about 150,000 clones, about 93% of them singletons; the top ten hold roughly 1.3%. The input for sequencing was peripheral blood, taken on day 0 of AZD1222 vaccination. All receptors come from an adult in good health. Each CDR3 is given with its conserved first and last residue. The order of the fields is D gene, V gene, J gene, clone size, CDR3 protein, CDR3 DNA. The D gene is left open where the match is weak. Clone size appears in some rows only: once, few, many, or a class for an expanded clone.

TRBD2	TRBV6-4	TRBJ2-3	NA	CASSDSPSGGTDTQYF	TGTGCCAGCAGTGACTCCCCTAGCGGGGGCACAGATACGCAGTATTTT
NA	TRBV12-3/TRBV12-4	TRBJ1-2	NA	CASSDRTGYTF	TGTGCCAGCAGTGATCGGACAGGCTACACCTTC
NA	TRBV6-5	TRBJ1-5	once	CASIQGNSNQPQHF	TGTGCCAGCATCCAGGGGAATAGCAATCAGCCCCAGCATTTT
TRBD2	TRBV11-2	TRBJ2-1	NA	CASGRTSGGNNEQFF	TGTGCCAGCGGCCGAACTAGCGGAGGAAACAATGAGCAGTTCTTC
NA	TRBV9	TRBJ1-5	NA	CASSPGTSNQPQHF	TGTGCCAGCAGCCCAGGGACCTCCAATCAGCCCCAGCATTTT
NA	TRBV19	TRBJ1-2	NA	CASSNPGKNYGYTF	TGTGCCAGTAGTAACCCCGGCAAGAACTATGGCTACACCTTC
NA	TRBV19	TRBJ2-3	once	CASTSDTQYF	TGTGCCAGTACATCAGATACGCAGTATTTT
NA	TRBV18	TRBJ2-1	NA	CASSPPSQYNEQFF	TGTGCCAGCTCACCACCCTCACAGTACAATGAGCAGTTCTTC
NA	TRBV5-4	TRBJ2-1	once	CASSRPPGANRDNEQFF	TGTGCCAGCAGTCGCCCCCCAGGGGCTAATAGGGACAATGAGCAGTTCTTC
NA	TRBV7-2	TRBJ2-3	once	CASSPFTVVTDTQYF	TGTGCCAGCAGCCCCTTCACGGTAGTCACAGATACGCAGTATTTT
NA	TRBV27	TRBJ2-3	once	CASSPQDGYTQYF	TGTGCCAGCAGTCCCCAGGACGGCTATACGCAGTATTTT
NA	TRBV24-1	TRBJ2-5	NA	CATSDFAGETQYF	TGTGCCACCAGTGATTTCGCGGGAGAGACCCAGTACTTC
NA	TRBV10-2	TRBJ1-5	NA	CASSVDRSNQPQHF	TGCGCCAGCAGCGTTGACAGGTCCAATCAGCCCCAGCATTTT
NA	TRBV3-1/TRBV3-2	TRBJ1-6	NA	CASSQDFNSPLHF	TGTGCCAGCAGCCAAGACTTTAATTCACCCCTCCACTTT
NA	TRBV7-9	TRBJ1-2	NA	CASSLAKQTYTF	TGTGCCAGCAGCTTAGCTAAACAGACCTACACCTTC
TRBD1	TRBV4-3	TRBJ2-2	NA	CASSQDGTGGDTGELFF	TGCGCCAGCAGCCAAGATGGGACAGGGGGGGACACCGGGGAGCTGTTTTTT